What follows is one TCR beta chain and its context. This record comes from a study of blood T cell repertoires in COVID-19. Study at large: Researchers got acute and convalescent COVID-19 samples from the United States, Italy and Spain. PBMCs, B-cell-depleted T cells, or T cells were the source of the cDNA or gDNA that made up the material.

Original methodology: Scientists estimated how many nucleated cells there were by amplifying reference gene primers. Libraries were prepared by immunoSEQ multiplex PCR; TCRdb keeps only in-frame clonotypes and omits some of them. V and J calls and clone size are those listed in that table; D and trimming were worked out from the DNA. The sample records more than 200,000 clones, roughly 90% being singletons. Germline V lookup: CDR1 LGHNA, CDR2 YSLEER. CDR3 length: 16 amino acids. Deletions cut 4 bases from V and 1 base from J, with 16 bases between. The receptor was isolated from a human donor in a cohort sampled during active COVID-19. Material: peripheral blood. The genes are TRBV4-3 and TRBJ1-1; no reliable D call. The CDR3 reads CASSPASGATNTEAFF. In DNA, the CDR3 is TGCGCCAGCAGCCCCGCGTCGGGAGCCACGAACACTGAAGCTTTCTTT.